Following are 12 T cell receptor beta chains from one sample sequenced in a study of Tregs in tolerant kidney transplant recipients. No antigens are known for them. Produced via immunoSEQ multiplex PCR; TCRdb's table is partial and in-frame only. The sample carries under 50,000 clones, roughly 95% recorded once. The sample consisted of Tregs from blood cultured with allogeneic cells. The receptor set was obtained from a human donor in good health.

The rearrangement joins TRBV19 to TRBJ2-5, with TRBD1 identical over 9 bases. The CDR3 has 17 residues. The junction had 11 bases not matched to a gene; V was cut back by 1 base and J by 5 bases. Looked up from germline, CDR1 is LNHDA and CDR2 is SQIVND (reference sequence). The CDR3: CASSIAAGTGWEETQYF. The DNA for the CDR3 is TGTGCCAGTAGTATAGCGGCAGGGACAGGGTGGGAGGAGACCCAGTACTTC.

The V and J genes are TRBV15 and TRBJ2-4; 7 bases are shared with TRBD1. Germline V CDR1 and CDR2: LNHNV, YYDKDF (reference sequence). V lost 3 bases and J lost 0; bases outside the gene matches: 8. The CDR3 runs to 17 residues. The CDR3 DNA sequence: TGTGCCACCAGCAGTAGGACAGGCAAACTAGCCAAAAACATTCAGTACTTC. Its translation is CATSSRTGKLAKNIQYF. Supplemented by reference TRBV15 and TRBJ2-4, the full variable domain reads DAMVIQNPRYQVTQFGKPVTLSCSQTLNHNVMYWYQQKSSQAPKLLFHYYDKDFNNEADTPDNFQSRRPNTSFCFLDIRSPGLGDTAMYLCATSSRTGKLAKNIQYFGAGTRLSVL.

This sequence joins TRBV27 and TRBJ2-7; 11 positions agree with TRBD1. The V gene end was trimmed by 8 bases and the J gene end by 2 bases; junction bases not matched to a gene: 8. The CDR3 covers 15 residues. In germline, CDR1 is MNHEY, CDR2 SMNVEV (reference sequence). The chain's CDR3 is CASGTPGQGAYEQYF. Here the CDR3 DNA reads TGTGCCAGCGGAACCCCGGGACAGGGGGCCTACGAGCAGTACTTC.

This sequence joins TRBV18 and TRBJ2-7; the match to TRBD2 covers 9 bases. Germline V CDR1 and CDR2: KGHSH, LQKENI. There are 16 residues in the CDR3. V dropped 5 bases and J dropped 2; count of bases not matched to a gene: 10. The CDR3, as DNA: TGTGCCAGCTCATACATTCAGTCTAGCGGGACCTACGAGCAGTACTTC. Amino acid sequence: CASSYIQSSGTYEQYF.

This chain links TRBV13 with TRBJ2-7, with 9 nucleotides matching TRBD2. The J segment lost 3 bases and the V segment lost 1 base, leaving 4 bases of the junction unmatched. The CDR3 totals 15 residues. Germline-derived CDR1 and CDR2 are PRHDT and FYEKMQ (reference sequence). The CDR3 protein is CASSLAPSGIYEQYF. For the CDR3, the DNA is TGTGCCAGCAGCTTAGCGCCTAGCGGGATCTACGAGCAGTACTTC.

The chain links TRBV1 to TRBJ2-3; the DNA was not compared with TRBD2, the D call given in the table. TRBV1 is classified as a pseudogene. There are 13 residues in the CDR3. The CDR3 coding sequence is TGCACCAGCAGCCAGGACTTCACAGATACGCAGTATTTT. Encoded protein: CTSSQDFTDTQYF.

The chain employs TRBV6-5 and TRBJ2-7, with D possibly matching TRBD1 (6 bases). Germline CDR1 MNHEY, CDR2 SVGAGI. This CDR3 has 13 amino acids. V was cut by 4 bases and J by 3 bases, with 10 bases left in between. The CDR3 here is CASSSWDIYEQYF. CDR3 sequence (DNA): TGTGCCAGCAGTTCCTGGGACATCTACGAGCAGTACTTC.

The chain recombines TRBV28 with TRBJ2-7; possibly TRBD1 or TRBD2 for D (6 bases each). The V gene lost 8 bases and the J gene lost 6 bases, with 14 bases spanning the gap. Germline CDR1 reads MDHEN; CDR2 reads SYDVKM. The CDR3 loop spans 12 amino acids. This CDR3 reads CASLGGTLEQYF. The CDR3 bases are TGTGCCAGCTTAGGGGGGACCCTCGAGCAGTACTTC. The complete variable domain, with remaining parts taken from reference TRBV28 and TRBJ2-7, reads DVKVTQSSRYLVKRTGEKVFLECVQDMDHENMFWYRQDPGLGLRLIYFSYDVKMKEKGDIPEGYSVSREKKERFSLILESASTNQTSMYLCASLGGTLEQYFGPGTRLTVT.

The chain uses TRBV30 and TRBJ2-2; 10 positions match TRBD1. Germline CDR1 is GTSNPN and CDR2 is SVGIG (reference sequence). The J segment lost 5 bases and the V segment lost 0 bases, leaving 6 bases of the junction unmatched. The CDR3 has 16 residues. The CDR3 sequence: CAWSVWGQGRTGELFF. CDR3 nucleotide sequence: TGTGCCTGGAGTGTATGGGGACAGGGGAGGACCGGGGAGCTGTTTTTT.

The chain is built from TRBV7-8 and TRBJ2-7; the D gene is possibly TRBD2 (6 bases). The CDR3 covers 12 residues. The V end lost 5 bases, the J end lost 7 bases, and 12 bases lay between the germline ends. Germline V gives CDR1 SGHVS, CDR2 FQNEAQ. CDR3 in amino acids: CASSPLGGEQYF. The CDR3 region has the DNA TGTGCCAGCAGCCCCCTTGGGGGGGAGCAGTACTTC.

J is TRBJ2-5 and V is TRBV2; TRBD2 agrees at 10 bases. The V and J ends lost 5 bases and 9 bases, in that order; junction bases with no gene match: 9. CDR3 length: 14 amino acids. Looked up from germline, CDR1 is SNHLY and CDR2 is FYNNEI. The CDR3 region has the DNA TGTGCCAGCAGTAGAGGAACTAGCGGGACGTCCCAGTACTTC. Protein sequence: CASSRGTSGTSQYF.

The chain carries TRBV6-1 and TRBJ2-6; D is undetermined. From germline, CDR1 is MNHNS and CDR2 SASEGT. This CDR3 has 18 residues. V was clipped by 4 bases and J by 1 base, with 17 bases between them. The CDR3 nucleotides read TGTGCCAGCAGTGCGCTACTAAGGATAGGGTCTGGGGCCAACGTCCTGACTTTC. Amino acid sequence: CASSALLRIGSGANVLTF.